A selection of T cell receptor beta chains follows, all from one sample in a study of blood T cells in healthy people across ages. TCRdb processed the 5' RACE reads anew with MiXCR; each CDR3 protein has one entry. The sample contains more than 1,400,000 distinct CDR3 sequences, approximately 40% of which appear only once. Sequences were obtained from blood. Every receptor here comes from a young woman in good health. Both conserved end residues are trimmed from each CDR3. Clone size, where shown, is once, few, many, or a class for clones that have expanded.

cdr3_aa: ASSPGQKSYVQY; v_call: TRBV27; j_call: TRBJ2-7; clone_size: -
cdr3_aa: ASSLLSLGTGATNSPLH; v_call: TRBV7-2; j_call: TRBJ1-6; clone_size: -
cdr3_aa: AWSGGANYGYT; v_call: TRBV30; j_call: TRBJ1-2; clone_size: -
cdr3_aa: ASGAGMEIYEQY; v_call: TRBV12-5; j_call: -; clone_size: -
cdr3_aa: ASSQDSIAGGFSYEQY; v_call: TRBV4-1; j_call: TRBJ2-7; clone_size: -
cdr3_aa: SVEGLAGDLETQY; v_call: TRBV29-1; j_call: TRBJ2-5; clone_size: few
cdr3_aa: ASSSPGTSGTIALSDTQY; v_call: TRBV4-1; j_call: TRBJ2-3; clone_size: -
cdr3_aa: ATSRDPTDSYEQY; v_call: TRBV15; j_call: TRBJ2-7; clone_size: many
cdr3_aa: AISQELAGGLRTQY; v_call: TRBV10-3; j_call: TRBJ2-5; clone_size: -
cdr3_aa: IRAGYTGELF; v_call: TRBV20-1; j_call: TRBJ2-2; clone_size: -
cdr3_aa: ASSPSGGDYNEQF; v_call: TRBV4-2; j_call: TRBJ2-1; clone_size: -
cdr3_aa: ASSQSVAYGNTIY; v_call: TRBV4-1; j_call: TRBJ1-3; clone_size: -
cdr3_aa: SAPTPGLAIETQY; v_call: TRBV20-1; j_call: TRBJ2-5; clone_size: few
cdr3_aa: ASLPGGDTDTQY; v_call: TRBV28; j_call: TRBJ2-3; clone_size: -
cdr3_aa: SGTPSSYNEQY; v_call: TRBV20-1; j_call: -; clone_size: -
cdr3_aa: SLAGTSGIYNEQF; v_call: TRBV20-1; j_call: TRBJ2-1; clone_size: few
cdr3_aa: ASSWSTTSGARRY; v_call: TRBV5-1; j_call: TRBJ2-5; clone_size: -
cdr3_aa: ASSFRVQFFRPYNEQY; v_call: TRBV12-3/TRBV12-4; j_call: TRBJ2-5; clone_size: few
cdr3_aa: AMLRDNEQF; v_call: TRBV7-9; j_call: TRBJ2-1; clone_size: few
cdr3_aa: ASIRPSGGLGNEQF; v_call: TRBV6-2/TRBV6-3; j_call: TRBJ2-1; clone_size: once
cdr3_aa: ASSLTGTGGYYNEQF; v_call: TRBV5-1; j_call: TRBJ2-1; clone_size: -
cdr3_aa: ASSYSASGGTDTQY; v_call: TRBV6-2/TRBV6-3; j_call: TRBJ2-3; clone_size: few
cdr3_aa: ASSQGEETQY; v_call: TRBV4-1; j_call: TRBJ2-5; clone_size: many
cdr3_aa: ATSSTGGIYEQY; v_call: TRBV15; j_call: TRBJ2-7; clone_size: -
cdr3_aa: ASSFQGATSYNEQF; v_call: TRBV27; j_call: TRBJ2-1; clone_size: -
cdr3_aa: ASSQRSGGVYNEQF; v_call: TRBV3-1; j_call: TRBJ2-1; clone_size: -
cdr3_aa: ASSEYIPRAGGEKLF; v_call: TRBV25-1; j_call: TRBJ1-4; clone_size: -
cdr3_aa: SASSPGYQETQY; v_call: TRBV20-1; j_call: TRBJ2-5; clone_size: few
cdr3_aa: SVEAGPEKLF; v_call: TRBV29-1; j_call: TRBJ1-4; clone_size: -
cdr3_aa: ASSAPWGFSGYT; v_call: TRBV7-2; j_call: TRBJ1-2; clone_size: -
cdr3_aa: ASSATLLLAGVSYNEQF; v_call: TRBV2; j_call: TRBJ2-1; clone_size: few
cdr3_aa: ASSLVKASGGDDKY; v_call: TRBV7-2; j_call: TRBJ2-7; clone_size: -
cdr3_aa: AISGVRRPNEAF; v_call: TRBV10-3; j_call: TRBJ1-1; clone_size: few
cdr3_aa: ASSQDAPKGPARVVLYGYT; v_call: TRBV14; j_call: TRBJ1-2; clone_size: -
cdr3_aa: DILLGIYGYT; v_call: TRBV7-2; j_call: TRBJ1-2; clone_size: -
cdr3_aa: ASTGDPTYNEQF; v_call: TRBV2; j_call: TRBJ2-1; clone_size: few
cdr3_aa: ASGTTGGGKTQY; v_call: TRBV28; j_call: TRBJ2-5; clone_size: few
cdr3_aa: ASSRDPWGQF; v_call: TRBV4-1; j_call: TRBJ2-1; clone_size: few
cdr3_aa: ASSRDVKSKLF; v_call: TRBV14; j_call: TRBJ1-4; clone_size: -
cdr3_aa: ASSPQQGLGPSSGYT; v_call: TRBV7-9; j_call: TRBJ1-2; clone_size: -
cdr3_aa: ASSEGRKADTQY; v_call: TRBV7-9; j_call: TRBJ2-3; clone_size: -
cdr3_aa: ASSNPPERDKNQPQH; v_call: TRBV21-1; j_call: TRBJ1-5; clone_size: few
cdr3_aa: ASSLLSLSGSASGANVLT; v_call: TRBV4-2; j_call: TRBJ2-6; clone_size: once
cdr3_aa: ASSLYRGNTEAF; v_call: TRBV5-1; j_call: TRBJ1-1; clone_size: few
cdr3_aa: SAEAGVEQF; v_call: TRBV20-1; j_call: TRBJ2-1; clone_size: -
cdr3_aa: ASSLRGVGPSTDTQY; v_call: TRBV12-3/TRBV12-4; j_call: TRBJ2-3; clone_size: -
cdr3_aa: SPGLATDTQY; v_call: TRBV20-1; j_call: TRBJ2-3; clone_size: few
cdr3_aa: ASSDPVGGDEQY; v_call: TRBV6-1; j_call: TRBJ2-7; clone_size: -
cdr3_aa: ASSLGGPGQPQH; v_call: TRBV6-2/TRBV6-3; j_call: TRBJ1-5; clone_size: -
cdr3_aa: SARAGQGLWYEQY; v_call: TRBV20-1; j_call: TRBJ2-7; clone_size: -
cdr3_aa: ASGNSDLASYNEQF; v_call: TRBV6-6; j_call: TRBJ2-1; clone_size: -
cdr3_aa: ASRHGNQPQH; v_call: TRBV7-9; j_call: TRBJ1-5; clone_size: -
cdr3_aa: ASSLNRGLAGNNEQF; v_call: TRBV27; j_call: TRBJ2-1; clone_size: -
cdr3_aa: ASSYDGINGGAKNIQY; v_call: TRBV6-5; j_call: TRBJ2-4; clone_size: -
cdr3_aa: ASSFEFTGAKNIQY; v_call: TRBV11-2; j_call: TRBJ2-4; clone_size: few
cdr3_aa: SARVGAITLNEQF; v_call: TRBV20-1; j_call: TRBJ2-1; clone_size: -
cdr3_aa: SLLPAGADTQY; v_call: TRBV29-1; j_call: TRBJ2-3; clone_size: many
cdr3_aa: ASSQEPPGFNSPLH; v_call: TRBV4-2; j_call: TRBJ1-6; clone_size: -
cdr3_aa: SVWGGGGGDETQY; v_call: TRBV29-1; j_call: TRBJ2-5; clone_size: -